The 7 T cell receptor beta chains below come from one sample, sequenced in a study of preoperative IRX-2 immunotherapy in early breast cancer. The method was immunoSEQ multiplex PCR; TCRdb's version includes in-frame clones alone and lacks a portion of them. The profile shows approximately 27,000 clones, approximately 75% of them singletons. Treatment noted: preoperative locoregional IRX-2 cytokine immunotherapy. The starting material was lymph node tissue, obtained after IRX-2 immunotherapy. All receptors come from a human donor with breast cancer.

The chain joins TRBV30 to TRBJ2-7, with D possibly being TRBD1 or TRBD2 (5 bases each). Trimming shortened V by 0 bases and J by 2 bases, and 8 bases separated the two germline ends. The CDR3 is 13 amino acids. Germline CDR1 and CDR2: GTSNPN and SVGIG (reference sequence). The CDR3 sequence is CAWSVRDPYEQYF. The CDR3 coding sequence is TGTGCCTGGAGTGTACGGGACCCCTACGAGCAGTACTTC.

This clone was seen more than once but under ten times. V and J are TRBV19 and TRBJ1-5, with D possibly TRBD1 on 5 matching bases. Germline V gives CDR1 LNHDA, CDR2 SQIVND (reference sequence). The ends were cut back, 3 bases at V and 6 bases at J, with 15 bases in the middle. This CDR3 region has 15 residues. The CDR3 nucleotides read TGTGCCAGTAGTATGGACCCAGGGTCGGTTCAGCCCCAGCATTTT. Translation gives CASSMDPGSVQPQHF. Full variable domain (missing parts from reference TRBV19 and TRBJ1-5): DGGITQSPKYLFRKEGQNVTLSCEQNLNHDAMYWYRQDPGQGLRLIYYSQIVNDFQKGDIAEGYSVSREKKESFPLTVTSAQKNPTAFYLCASSMDPGSVQPQHFGDGTRLSIL.

This rearrangement joins TRBV19 to TRBJ1-5, with D possibly being TRBD1 (5 bases). In germline, CDR1 is LNHDA, CDR2 SQIVND (reference sequence). The CDR3 has 13 amino acids. Deletions cut 4 bases from V and 6 bases from J, with 10 bases between. The CDR3 here is CASSTQGAQPQHF. The DNA for the CDR3 is TGTGCCAGTAGTACCCAGGGAGCTCAGCCCCAGCATTTT.

The chain recombines TRBV5-1 with TRBJ2-5, with D hard to call. The CDR3 has 14 amino acids. V was trimmed by 1 base and J by 1 base, leaving 8 bases between them. The germline gives CDR1 SGHRS, CDR2 YFSETQ. The CDR3 reads CASSLTESQETQYF. CDR3 coding DNA: TGCGCCAGCAGCTTGACAGAGAGCCAAGAGACCCAGTACTTC.

The V gene is TRBV10-2, the J gene TRBJ1-6; no definite D call. CDR1 is WSHSY, CDR2 SAAADI, per germline. The CDR3 runs 17 residues. V was cut by 6 bases and J by 5 bases, with 20 bases left in between. The CDR3 sequence: CASSPLPTGRDNSPLHF. The CDR3 nucleotides are TGCGCCAGCAGCCCGCTCCCCACGGGGAGGGATAATTCACCCCTCCACTTT.

The chain joins TRBV11-3 to TRBJ1-2, with TRBD1 identical over 8 bases. The CDR3 is 15 residues long. Trimming cost V 3 bases and J 8 bases; bases outside gene matches: 11. The germline gives CDR1 SGHNT, CDR2 YENEEA. The CDR3 DNA is TGTGCCAGCAGCTTGCCGGGACAGGCAATGGGAGGCTACACCTTC. This encodes CASSLPGQAMGGYTF.

Here the CDR3 reads CAWRGTGDDTEAFF. Here the CDR3 DNA reads TGTGCCTGGAGGGGGACAGGTGATGACACTGAAGCTTTCTTT. The chain uses TRBV30 and TRBJ1-1; 8 bases align to TRBD1. J gave up 3 bases and V 3 bases, and 6 bases lay outside the gene matches. Germline V CDR1 and CDR2: GTSNPN, SVGIG (reference sequence). The CDR3 totals 14 residues.